This TCR beta chain was observed in a study of T-cell memory formation after mild COVID-19. Study background: The TCR clusters were mostly specific to one donor.

Trimming removed 0 bases at V and 0 bases at J, with 6 bases between. The germline CDR1 and CDR2 sequences are MNHEY and SMNVEV (reference sequence). CDR3 size: 14 residues. TCRdb fed the 5' RACE reads into MiXCR, producing one record per CDR3 protein. The sample lists 110,000 or so distinct CDR3 sequences, 20% to 25% seen once, with about two fifths in the top ten. This clonotype was sampled from a man between 18 and 35 years old who had mild COVID-19 (a few samples of this study predate the infection). Cell type and time point are not known. Sequenced material: PBMCs or a T cell subset sorted from them (not recorded which). The chain is built from TRBV27 and TRBJ2-7; no reliable D call. In nucleotides, the CDR3 is TGTGCCAGCAGTTTATCCAGTGGCTCCTACGAGCAGTACTTC. Its translation: CASSLSSGSYEQYF.